Below are 6 T cell receptor beta chains sequenced from a single sample in a study of T-cell memory formation after mild COVID-19 (dated by TCRdb to the early 2020s). Receptors were amplified or captured by 5' RACE. The sequencer was an Illumina NovaSeq 6000. TCRdb's own reprocessing of the public reads used fastp at Q25 and MiXCR and kept productive beta chains. Records with the same CDR3 protein are collapsed into one entry carrying the most frequent genes and DNA. This sample holds tens of thousands of distinct CDR3 sequences; about 16% were observed only once. The ten top clones hold roughly 1.3% of the sample. The sequencing sample was made of PBMCs or a T cell subset sorted from them (not recorded which). The source of these receptors is an adult who had mild COVID-19 (a few samples of this study predate the infection). The sample titles of this study are shuffled in the database, so cell type and time point are left out.

Ten or more counts support this clonotype. This chain uses TRBV5-1 with TRBJ1-1; the match to TRBD1 covers 8 bases. The trim removed 0 bases at V and 7 bases at J, leaving 2 bases unmatched. Per germline, CDR1 SGHRS and CDR2 YFSETQ. CDR3 length: 13 amino acids. CDR3 in amino acids: CASSLDRGIEAFF. The CDR3 DNA reads TGCGCCAGCAGCTTGGACAGGGGGATTGAAGCTTTCTTT.

This clonotype was recorded at least ten times. The gene calls are TRBV24-1 and TRBJ2-3; D might be TRBD1 (6 bases). V dropped 5 bases and J dropped 0 bases, with 14 bases sitting between them. Germline V CDR1 and CDR2: KGHDR, SFDVKD. The CDR3 is 16 residues long. The CDR3 is CATSAQRTASTDTQYF. The CDR3 nucleotides read TGTGCCACCAGTGCCCAAAGGACAGCGAGCACAGATACGCAGTATTTT.

This clonotype was detected ten times or more. The chain is built from TRBV12-3 or TRBV12-4 and TRBJ1-3, with a possible D match to TRBD1 (5 bases). V shed 8 bases and J shed 0 bases, with 14 bases lying between them. This CDR3 is 15 amino acids long. CDR3 in amino acids: CASRRGAHSGNTIYF. CDR3 sequence (DNA): TGTGCCAGCCGGAGGGGCGCCCACTCTGGAAACACCATATATTTT.

This clonotype has at least ten counts. The V gene is TRBV12-3 or TRBV12-4, the J gene TRBJ1-1, with TRBD1 identical over 10 bases. V was clipped by 3 bases and J by 6 bases; unmatched bases: 10. The CDR3 is 16 amino acids. This CDR3 is CASSFGGGQGDAEAFF. CDR3 DNA: TGTGCCAGCAGTTTTGGGGGCGGACAGGGGGACGCTGAAGCTTTCTTT.

This clonotype was seen many times. The chain recombines TRBV20-1 with TRBJ2-1; possibly TRBD2 for D (5 bases). The germline CDR1 and CDR2 sequences are DFQATT and SNEGSKA (reference sequence). Deletions cut 3 bases from V and 5 bases from J, with 14 bases between. CDR3 length equals 14 residues. The CDR3 loop reads CSASHGEAHNEQFF. The DNA of the CDR3 is TGCAGTGCTAGCCACGGGGAAGCGCACAATGAGCAGTTCTTC.

Judged by abundance, this clonotype is medium-sized. The rearrangement joins TRBV7-9 to TRBJ2-5; D ambiguous. CDR1 is SEHNR and CDR2 is FQNEAQ in the germline V gene (reference sequence). The V end was cut by 1 base, the J end by 4 bases, with 10 bases between. The CDR3 consists of 14 residues. CDR3 protein: CASSLGPSGETQYF. As DNA, the CDR3 is TGTGCCAGCAGCTTAGGCCCCTCGGGAGAGACCCAGTACTTC.